This T cell receptor (beta chain) appears in the sequencing data of a study of blood T cell repertoires in COVID-19. Profiling relied on immunoSEQ multiplex PCR, and the TCRdb table lists in-frame clones only, not all of them. Altogether almost 400,000 clones are present, 85% to 90% being singletons, with the ten largest covering approximately 0.96%. V dropped 0 bases and J dropped 1 base, with 12 bases sitting between them. CDR3 length equals 16 residues. From germline, CDR1 is LGHDT and CDR2 YNNKEL (reference sequence). Living in 24 US areas, the participants were between 18 and 89 years of age. This chain uses TRBV3-1 (or the pseudogene TRBV3-2) with TRBJ1-1; D uncertain. Sequencing used PBMCs or T cells enriched from blood (not recorded which). This clonotype originated in a woman aged 25 to 39 with acute COVID-19. CDR3 DNA sequence: TGTGCCAGCAGCCAAGAGGTGGCCCGAAAGAACACTGAAGCTTTCTTT. This gives the protein CASSQEVARKNTEAFF.